This is a list of T cell receptor beta chains from one sample in a study of T cells in tumors after PD-1 blockade. Sequencing used immunoSEQ multiplex PCR; TCRdb keeps in-frame clones, though not all of them. The repertoire includes roughly 47,000 clones, 79% of them detected once, and over 15% sits in the top ten. Sequencing was performed on PBMCs, taken before anti-PD-1 treatment. The receptor set was obtained from a human donor with basal cell carcinoma. The CDR3 runs from the conserved cysteine through the conserved F or W. The order of the fields is V gene, CDR3 length, J gene, clone size, D gene, CDR3 protein, CDR3 DNA. The D gene is left open where the match is weak. Clone size is shown for a subset of rows, as once, few, many or a class of expanded clone.

v_call: TRBV2
cdr3_length: 16
j_call: TRBJ2-3
clone_size: NA
d_call: TRBD2
cdr3_aa: CASRPGTSGVGDTQYF
cdr3_nt: TGTGCCAGCAGGCCCGGGACTAGCGGGGTTGGGGATACGCAGTATTTT

v_call: TRBV11-2
cdr3_length: 18
j_call: TRBJ1-3
clone_size: NA
d_call: NA
cdr3_aa: CASSSLMTGSPSGNTIYF
cdr3_nt: TGTGCCAGCAGCTCGCTTATGACAGGTTCACCCTCTGGAAACACCATATATTTT

v_call: TRBV5-4
cdr3_length: 15
j_call: TRBJ2-1
clone_size: few
d_call: NA
cdr3_aa: CASRETGASYNEQFF
cdr3_nt: TGTGCCAGCAGGGAGACGGGGGCATCTTACAATGAGCAGTTCTTC

v_call: TRBV18
cdr3_length: 16
j_call: TRBJ2-2
clone_size: NA
d_call: NA
cdr3_aa: CASSTEEGPNTGELFF
cdr3_nt: TGTGCCAGCTCAACCGAAGAGGGTCCGAACACCGGGGAGCTGTTTTTT

v_call: TRBV7-8
cdr3_length: 14
j_call: TRBJ2-1
clone_size: NA
d_call: TRBD1
cdr3_aa: CASSPDRGRNEQFF
cdr3_nt: TGTGCCAGCAGCCCGGACAGGGGACGCAATGAGCAGTTCTTC

v_call: TRBV6-6
cdr3_length: 13
j_call: TRBJ2-7
clone_size: NA
d_call: NA
cdr3_aa: CASRTLSSYEQYF
cdr3_nt: TGTGCCAGCAGGACCCTTAGCTCCTACGAGCAGTACTTC

v_call: TRBV5-1
cdr3_length: 14
j_call: TRBJ1-4
clone_size: NA
d_call: NA
cdr3_aa: CASSLEGWAEKLFF
cdr3_nt: TGCGCCAGCAGCTTGGAGGGGTGGGCTGAAAAACTGTTTTTT

v_call: TRBV5-6
cdr3_length: 15
j_call: TRBJ1-2
clone_size: once
d_call: NA
cdr3_aa: CASSFAGVRLYGYTF
cdr3_nt: TGTGCCAGCAGCTTCGCAGGGGTAAGACTCTATGGCTACACCTTC

v_call: TRBV19
cdr3_length: 15
j_call: TRBJ2-2
clone_size: NA
d_call: NA
cdr3_aa: CAIGTAGMGTGELFF
cdr3_nt: TGTGCCATCGGAACCGCAGGGATGGGCACCGGGGAGCTGTTTTTT

v_call: TRBV5-1
cdr3_length: 14
j_call: TRBJ2-5
clone_size: NA
d_call: NA
cdr3_aa: CASSYSGTQETQYF
cdr3_nt: TGCGCCAGCAGCTACTCCGGGACCCAAGAGACCCAGTACTTC

v_call: TRBV19
cdr3_length: 13
j_call: TRBJ1-1
clone_size: once
d_call: NA
cdr3_aa: CAARSGLVTEAFF
cdr3_nt: TGTGCCGCTCGGTCGGGGTTGGTCACTGAAGCTTTCTTT

v_call: TRBV27
cdr3_length: 14
j_call: TRBJ1-3
clone_size: few
d_call: NA
cdr3_aa: CASSLGRGGNTIYF
cdr3_nt: TGTGCCAGCAGTTTAGGTCGCGGTGGAAACACCATATATTTT

v_call: TRBV7-3
cdr3_length: 13
j_call: TRBJ1-3
clone_size: NA
d_call: NA
cdr3_aa: CASSSGAGNTIYF
cdr3_nt: TGTGCCAGCAGCTCAGGGGCTGGAAACACCATATATTTT

v_call: TRBV19
cdr3_length: 14
j_call: TRBJ2-4
clone_size: NA
d_call: TRBD2
cdr3_aa: CASRPAGGRNIQYF
cdr3_nt: TGTGCCAGTAGACCCGCGGGGGGGAGAAACATTCAGTACTTC

v_call: TRBV19
cdr3_length: 15
j_call: TRBJ1-1
clone_size: NA
d_call: TRBD1
cdr3_aa: CASSIVGTANTEAFF
cdr3_nt: TGTGCCAGTAGTATAGTAGGGACAGCGAACACTGAAGCTTTCTTT

v_call: TRBV30
cdr3_length: 14
j_call: TRBJ1-3
clone_size: NA
d_call: NA
cdr3_aa: CAWTMGRSGNTIYF
cdr3_nt: TGTGCCTGGACGATGGGTCGCTCTGGAAACACCATATATTTT

v_call: TRBV5-1
cdr3_length: 15
j_call: TRBJ1-3
clone_size: NA
d_call: NA
cdr3_aa: CASSLGGPEGNTIYF
cdr3_nt: TGCGCCAGCAGCTTGGGAGGGCCTGAAGGAAACACCATATATTTT

v_call: TRBV28
cdr3_length: 14
j_call: TRBJ1-2
clone_size: NA
d_call: TRBD1
cdr3_aa: CASTGQQSNYGYTF
cdr3_nt: TGTGCCTCGACGGGACAGCAGTCTAACTATGGCTACACCTTC

v_call: TRBV27
cdr3_length: 13
j_call: TRBJ2-7
clone_size: NA
d_call: NA
cdr3_aa: CASSRRSDYEQYF
cdr3_nt: TGTGCCAGCAGTCGACGATCCGACTACGAGCAGTACTTC

v_call: TRBV28
cdr3_length: 19
j_call: TRBJ1-6
clone_size: NA
d_call: NA
cdr3_aa: CASSLSAGLGALYNSPLHF
cdr3_nt: TGTGCCAGCAGTTTATCTGCGGGACTAGGGGCCCTCTATAATTCACCCCTCCACTTT

v_call: TRBV7-8
cdr3_length: 14
j_call: TRBJ1-4
clone_size: NA
d_call: NA
cdr3_aa: CASSPFGEKEKLFF
cdr3_nt: TGTGCCAGCAGCCCCTTCGGGGAGAAGGAAAAACTGTTTTTT

v_call: TRBV7-9
cdr3_length: 15
j_call: TRBJ1-1
clone_size: NA
d_call: TRBD1
cdr3_aa: CASSFPGTATSEAFF
cdr3_nt: TGTGCCAGCAGCTTTCCCGGGACAGCTACCTCTGAAGCTTTCTTT

v_call: TRBV7-3
cdr3_length: 13
j_call: TRBJ1-2
clone_size: many
d_call: NA
cdr3_aa: CASSLGGNYGYTF
cdr3_nt: TGTGCCAGCAGCTTAGGGGGTAACTATGGCTACACCTTC

v_call: TRBV6-5
cdr3_length: 14
j_call: TRBJ1-2
clone_size: NA
d_call: NA
cdr3_aa: CASSSNEGLYGYTF
cdr3_nt: TGTGCCAGCAGTTCCAACGAGGGCCTCTATGGCTACACCTTC

v_call: TRBV19
cdr3_length: 13
j_call: TRBJ1-5
clone_size: NA
d_call: NA
cdr3_aa: CASNRGGDQPQHF
cdr3_nt: TGTGCCAGTAACCGTGGGGGAGATCAGCCCCAGCATTTT

v_call: TRBV28
cdr3_length: 15
j_call: TRBJ2-1
clone_size: NA
d_call: TRBD1
cdr3_aa: CASSLLQGAVDEQFF
cdr3_nt: TGTGCCAGCAGTTTATTACAGGGGGCTGTCGATGAGCAGTTCTTC

v_call: TRBV2
cdr3_length: 15
j_call: TRBJ1-6
clone_size: NA
d_call: NA
cdr3_aa: CASSDLLASGSPLHF
cdr3_nt: TGTGCCAGCAGTGATCTCCTGGCCAGTGGTTCACCCCTCCACTTT

v_call: TRBV7-8
cdr3_length: 15
j_call: TRBJ1-3
clone_size: NA
d_call: NA
cdr3_aa: CASSLVGGAGNTIYF
cdr3_nt: TGTGCCAGCAGCTTAGTCGGGGGGGCTGGAAACACCATATATTTT

v_call: TRBV4-1
cdr3_length: 15
j_call: TRBJ2-7
clone_size: NA
d_call: NA
cdr3_aa: CASSQDSGTLYEQYF
cdr3_nt: TGCGCCAGCAGCCAAGATTCCGGGACGCTCTACGAGCAGTACTTC

v_call: TRBV5-6
cdr3_length: 14
j_call: TRBJ1-2
clone_size: NA
d_call: TRBD1
cdr3_aa: CASSLYRGTYGYTF
cdr3_nt: TGTGCCAGCAGCTTATACAGGGGCACCTATGGCTACACCTTC

v_call: TRBV28
cdr3_length: 15
j_call: TRBJ1-1
clone_size: NA
d_call: NA
cdr3_aa: CASSLNMVGLREAFF
cdr3_nt: TGTGCCAGCAGTTTAAATATGGTTGGACTGCGTGAAGCTTTCTTT

v_call: TRBV6-1
cdr3_length: 15
j_call: TRBJ2-7
clone_size: NA
d_call: TRBD2
cdr3_aa: CASSEGTSWSYEQYF
cdr3_nt: TGTGCCAGCAGTGAGGGGACTAGCTGGTCCTACGAGCAGTACTTC

v_call: TRBV5-5
cdr3_length: 14
j_call: TRBJ1-1
clone_size: NA
d_call: NA
cdr3_aa: CASSLDNSNTEAFF
cdr3_nt: TGTGCCAGCAGCTTGGACAACAGCAACACTGAAGCTTTCTTT

v_call: TRBV5-4
cdr3_length: 16
j_call: TRBJ2-2
clone_size: few
d_call: NA
cdr3_aa: CASSLAGTVNTGELFF
cdr3_nt: TGTGCCAGCAGCTTGGCCGGGACGGTGAACACCGGGGAGCTGTTTTTT

v_call: TRBV30
cdr3_length: 15
j_call: TRBJ2-3
clone_size: NA
d_call: TRBD2
cdr3_aa: CAWSVWRELTDTQYF
cdr3_nt: TGTGCCTGGAGTGTCTGGCGGGAGCTAACAGATACGCAGTATTTT

v_call: TRBV9
cdr3_length: 14
j_call: TRBJ1-5
clone_size: few
d_call: NA
cdr3_aa: CASSPLDSNQPQHF
cdr3_nt: TGTGCCAGCAGCCCCCTCGACAGCAATCAGCCCCAGCATTTT

v_call: TRBV6-1
cdr3_length: 14
j_call: TRBJ1-2
clone_size: NA
d_call: TRBD1
cdr3_aa: CASSEGTGSRGYTF
cdr3_nt: TGTGCCAGCAGTGAAGGGACAGGGTCTCGCGGCTACACCTTC

v_call: TRBV19
cdr3_length: 15
j_call: TRBJ2-4
clone_size: NA
d_call: TRBD1
cdr3_aa: CASSMGTEAINIQYF
cdr3_nt: TGTGCCAGTAGTATGGGGACAGAAGCAATAAACATTCAGTACTTC

v_call: TRBV2
cdr3_length: 15
j_call: TRBJ2-6
clone_size: NA
d_call: NA
cdr3_aa: CAGSFYPSGANVLTF
cdr3_nt: TGTGCCGGATCATTCTACCCCTCTGGGGCCAACGTCCTGACTTTC

v_call: TRBV28
cdr3_length: 15
j_call: TRBJ2-3
clone_size: few
d_call: TRBD1
cdr3_aa: CASSISGQGPDTQYF
cdr3_nt: TGTGCCAGCAGTATTTCGGGACAGGGGCCAGATACGCAGTATTTT

v_call: TRBV3-1/TRBV3-2
cdr3_length: 12
j_call: TRBJ2-3
clone_size: NA
d_call: NA
cdr3_aa: CASSPRGGAQYF
cdr3_nt: TGTGCCAGCAGCCCTCGAGGTGGGGCGCAGTATTTT

v_call: TRBV5-1
cdr3_length: 14
j_call: TRBJ1-2
clone_size: NA
d_call: TRBD1
cdr3_aa: CASSLGQGIYGYTF
cdr3_nt: TGCGCCAGCAGCTTGGGACAGGGTATTTATGGCTACACCTTC

v_call: TRBV13
cdr3_length: 16
j_call: TRBJ2-5
clone_size: NA
d_call: TRBD2
cdr3_aa: CASSLASGGTQETQYF
cdr3_nt: TGTGCCAGCAGCCTTGCTAGCGGGGGGACTCAAGAGACCCAGTACTTC

v_call: TRBV18
cdr3_length: 13
j_call: TRBJ1-4
clone_size: NA
d_call: NA
cdr3_aa: CASSREAGEKLFF
cdr3_nt: TGTGCCAGCTCACGCGAGGCCGGTGAAAAACTGTTTTTT

v_call: TRBV15
cdr3_length: 15
j_call: TRBJ2-1
clone_size: NA
d_call: NA
cdr3_aa: CATSREQWPDNEQFF
cdr3_nt: TGTGCCACCAGCAGGGAACAGTGGCCCGACAATGAGCAGTTCTTC

v_call: TRBV3-1/TRBV3-2
cdr3_length: 14
j_call: TRBJ2-7
clone_size: NA
d_call: TRBD2
cdr3_aa: CASSQSGLAGEQYF
cdr3_nt: TGTGCCAGCAGCCAAAGCGGACTAGCTGGGGAGCAGTACTTC

v_call: TRBV2
cdr3_length: 15
j_call: TRBJ2-1
clone_size: NA
d_call: TRBD1
cdr3_aa: CASRADRGEYNEQFF
cdr3_nt: TGTGCCAGCAGGGCAGACAGGGGGGAATACAATGAGCAGTTCTTC

v_call: TRBV5-1
cdr3_length: 14
j_call: TRBJ1-6
clone_size: NA
d_call: TRBD1
cdr3_aa: CASSLEGGETPLHF
cdr3_nt: TGCGCCAGCAGCTTGGAAGGGGGCGAGACACCCCTCCACTTT

v_call: TRBV9
cdr3_length: 13
j_call: TRBJ2-1
clone_size: NA
d_call: TRBD2
cdr3_aa: CASSVVGEGQQFF
cdr3_nt: TGTGCCAGCAGCGTAGTAGGGGAGGGCCAGCAGTTCTTC

v_call: TRBV2
cdr3_length: 16
j_call: TRBJ2-5
clone_size: NA
d_call: TRBD2
cdr3_aa: CASSEADTGGPETQYF
cdr3_nt: TGTGCCAGCAGTGAAGCGGACACGGGGGGGCCAGAGACCCAGTACTTC

v_call: TRBV4-2
cdr3_length: 14
j_call: TRBJ1-2
clone_size: NA
d_call: NA
cdr3_aa: CASSQVSEASGYTF
cdr3_nt: TGTGCCAGCAGCCAAGTATCTGAGGCGAGTGGCTACACCTTC

v_call: TRBV14
cdr3_length: 18
j_call: TRBJ2-7
clone_size: NA
d_call: TRBD2
cdr3_aa: CASSYGLAGLKDDDEQYF
cdr3_nt: TGTGCCAGCAGCTACGGACTAGCGGGGTTAAAGGATGACGACGAGCAGTACTTC

v_call: TRBV19
cdr3_length: 14
j_call: TRBJ1-1
clone_size: NA
d_call: NA
cdr3_aa: CASSIWGTTAEAFF
cdr3_nt: TGTGCCAGTAGTATCTGGGGGACCACAGCTGAAGCTTTCTTT